This T cell receptor beta chain was profiled in a study of cytomegalovirus exposure and HLA in healthy donors. It was healthy bone marrow donors who served as donors. CDR1 GTSNPN and CDR2 SVGIG come from the germline V gene (reference sequence). There are 13 residues in the CDR3. V was shortened by 4 bases and J by 5 bases, with 11 bases between the two germline ends. Researchers ran the PCR with 60 Vbeta and 13 Jbeta primers. Clones were sequenced by immunoSEQ multiplex PCR, and TCRdb holds only the in-frame ones, with some missing. The repertoire includes nearly 110,000 clones, around two thirds of them detected once, and 12% to 15% sits in the top ten.

Sequences were obtained from PBMCs. The gene calls are TRBV30 and TRBJ1-4; D is undetermined. The receptor was isolated from a woman aged 35 to 49 in good health and CMV-seropositive. CDR3 bases: TGTGCCTGGACCGGGGAGTTAAATGAAAAACTGTTTTTT. Encoded protein: CAWTGELNEKLFF.